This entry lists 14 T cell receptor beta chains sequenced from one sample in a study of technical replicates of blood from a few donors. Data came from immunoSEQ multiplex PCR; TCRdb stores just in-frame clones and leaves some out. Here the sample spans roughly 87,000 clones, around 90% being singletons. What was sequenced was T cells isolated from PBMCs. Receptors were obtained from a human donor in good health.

CDR3 nucleotide sequence: TGTGCCAGCAGCGCCACTACCTACAATGAGCAGTTCTTC. Residues: CASSATTYNEQFF. The chain combines TRBV6-4 with TRBJ2-1; D call uncertain. With 6 bases removed from V and 2 bases from J, the gap between germline ends came to 8 bases. CDR1 and CDR2 (germline): MRHNA, SNTAGT. This CDR3 has 13 amino acids.

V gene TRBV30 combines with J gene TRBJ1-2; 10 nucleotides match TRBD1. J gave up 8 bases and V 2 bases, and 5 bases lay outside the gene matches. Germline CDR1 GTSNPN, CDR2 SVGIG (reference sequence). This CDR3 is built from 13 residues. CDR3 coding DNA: TGTGCCTGGAGTTTGGGGACAGGGGAAGGCTACACCTTC. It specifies CAWSLGTGEGYTF.

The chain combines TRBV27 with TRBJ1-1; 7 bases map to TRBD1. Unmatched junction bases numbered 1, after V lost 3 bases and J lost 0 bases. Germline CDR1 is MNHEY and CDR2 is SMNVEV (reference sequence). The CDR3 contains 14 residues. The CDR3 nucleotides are TGTGCCAGCAGTTTCGGGACAGTGAACACTGAAGCTTTCTTT. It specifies CASSFGTVNTEAFF.

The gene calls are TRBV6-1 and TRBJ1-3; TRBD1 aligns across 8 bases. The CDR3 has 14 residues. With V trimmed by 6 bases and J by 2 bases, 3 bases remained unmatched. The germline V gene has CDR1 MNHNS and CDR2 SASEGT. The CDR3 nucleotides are TGTGCCAGCAGAGCGACAGGGGCTGGAAACACCATATATTTT. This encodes CASRATGAGNTIYF.

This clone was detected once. CDR3 bases: TGTGCCATCAGTGAGATCGAAAACGGGAGAGGTTACAATGAGCAGTTCTTC. This encodes CAISEIENGRGYNEQFF. The V and J genes are TRBV10-3 and TRBJ2-1; a possible D gene is TRBD2 (6 bases). CDR3 size: 17 residues. Germline V CDR1 and CDR2: ENHRY, SYGVKD. Trimming shortened V by 2 bases and J by 4 bases, and 18 bases separated the two germline ends.

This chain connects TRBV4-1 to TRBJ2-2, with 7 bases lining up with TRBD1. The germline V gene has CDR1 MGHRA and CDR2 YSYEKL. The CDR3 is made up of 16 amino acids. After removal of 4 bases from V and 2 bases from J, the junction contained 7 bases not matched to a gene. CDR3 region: CASSRAGTANTGELFF. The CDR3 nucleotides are TGCGCCAGCAGCCGGGCCGGGACAGCAAACACCGGGGAGCTGTTTTTT.

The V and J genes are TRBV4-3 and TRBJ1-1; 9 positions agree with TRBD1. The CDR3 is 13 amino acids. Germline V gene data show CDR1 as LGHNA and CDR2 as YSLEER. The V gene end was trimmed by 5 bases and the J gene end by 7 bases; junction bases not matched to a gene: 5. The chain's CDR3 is CASSSGQGNEAFF. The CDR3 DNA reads TGCGCCAGCAGCTCCGGACAGGGGAATGAAGCTTTCTTT.

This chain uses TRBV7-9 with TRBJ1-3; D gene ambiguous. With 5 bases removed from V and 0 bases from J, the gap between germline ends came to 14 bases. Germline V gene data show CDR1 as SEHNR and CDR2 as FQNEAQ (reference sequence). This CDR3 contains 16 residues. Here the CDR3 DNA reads TGTGCCAGCAGCCAGCACAAAGACTCCTCTGGAAACACCATATATTTT. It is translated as CASSQHKDSSGNTIYF.

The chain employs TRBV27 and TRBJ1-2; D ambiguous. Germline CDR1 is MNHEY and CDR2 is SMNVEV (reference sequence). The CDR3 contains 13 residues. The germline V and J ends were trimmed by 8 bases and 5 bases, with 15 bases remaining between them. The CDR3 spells CASSLGPGYGYTF. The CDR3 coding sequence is TGTGCCAGCTCCCTCGGACCGGGATATGGCTACACCTTC.

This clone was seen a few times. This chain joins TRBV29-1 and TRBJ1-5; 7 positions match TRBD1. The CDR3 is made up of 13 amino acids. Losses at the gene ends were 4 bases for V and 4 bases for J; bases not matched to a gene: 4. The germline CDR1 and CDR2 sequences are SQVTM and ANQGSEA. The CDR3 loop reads CSVGNRGNQPQHF. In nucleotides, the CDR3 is TGCAGCGTTGGCAACAGGGGTAATCAGCCCCAGCATTTT. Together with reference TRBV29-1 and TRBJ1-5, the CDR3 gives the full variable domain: SAVISQKPSRDICQRGTSLTIQCQVDSQVTMMFWYRQQPGQSLTLIATANQGSEATYESGFVIDKFPISRPNLTFSTLTVSNMSPEDSSIYLCSVGNRGNQPQHFGDGTRLSIL.

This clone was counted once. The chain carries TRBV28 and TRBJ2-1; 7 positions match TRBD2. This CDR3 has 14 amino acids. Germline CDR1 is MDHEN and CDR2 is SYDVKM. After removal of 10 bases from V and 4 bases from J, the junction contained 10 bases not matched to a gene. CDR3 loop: CATIGGMGYNEQFF. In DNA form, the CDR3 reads TGTGCCACCATCGGGGGGATGGGATACAATGAGCAGTTCTTC. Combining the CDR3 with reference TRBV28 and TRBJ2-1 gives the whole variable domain DVKVTQSSRYLVKRTGEKVFLECVQDMDHENMFWYRQDPGLGLRLIYFSYDVKMKEKGDIPEGYSVSREKKERFSLILESASTNQTSMYLCATIGGMGYNEQFFGPGTRLTVL.

CDR3 in amino acids: CAWTKGQYAEAFF. The DNA of the CDR3 is TGTGCCTGGACTAAGGGACAGTACGCTGAAGCTTTCTTT. V and J are TRBV30 and TRBJ1-1; 7 bases map to TRBD1. CDR3 length: 13 residues. V was clipped by 4 bases and J by 6 bases; unmatched bases: 8. Germline V CDR1 and CDR2: GTSNPN, SVGIG (reference sequence).

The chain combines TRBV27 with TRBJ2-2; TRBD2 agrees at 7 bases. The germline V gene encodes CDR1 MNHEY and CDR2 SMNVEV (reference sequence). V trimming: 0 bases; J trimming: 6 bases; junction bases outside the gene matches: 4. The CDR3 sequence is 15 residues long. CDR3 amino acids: CASSLSRGSPGELFF. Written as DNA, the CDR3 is TGTGCCAGCAGTTTATCTCGCGGGAGCCCCGGGGAGCTGTTTTTT.

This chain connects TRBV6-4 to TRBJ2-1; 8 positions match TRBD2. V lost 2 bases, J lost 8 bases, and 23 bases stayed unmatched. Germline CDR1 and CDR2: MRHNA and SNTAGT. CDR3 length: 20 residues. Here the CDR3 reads CASSDRIPLVGRAKVDEQFF. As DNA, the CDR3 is TGTGCCAGCAGTGACAGGATCCCCTTGGTCGGGAGGGCCAAAGTAGATGAGCAGTTCTTC.